This TCR beta chain was observed in a study of Ad26.COV2.S vaccination and SARS-CoV-2 variants. On the study more broadly: Donor allocation was to the COV1001 Ad26.COV2.S trial arm. Study conclusions and caveats: Total responses of T cells may have been underestimated by the analyses of TCR breadth and depth. Vaccinees showed greater spike-specific TCR breadth than placebo recipients.

A word on this clone: What it binds is not known.

CDR1 SGHDT and CDR2 YYEEEE come from the germline V gene. The V end lost 4 bases, the J end lost 3 bases, and 7 bases lay between the germline ends. The CDR3 is made up of 12 amino acids. This table comes from immunoSEQ multiplex PCR, and its TCRdb copy is limited to in-frame clones, with some not included. Found here are roughly 320,000 clones, around nine tenths of them singletons; the top ten hold around 3.5%. The sample's treatment: around 19 received Ad26.COV2.S at low or high dose, single or two shots; roughly 5 received placebo; per-sample allocation not given. Samples were taken on day 63 after the first vaccine or placebo injection. The sample came from a Boston adult aged 18-55 years.

This rearrangement joins TRBV5-6 to TRBJ1-2; a possible D gene is TRBD1 (5 bases). The source material was peripheral blood, sampled in a trial of Ad26.COV2.S vaccine versus placebo. The TCR comes from a person between 18 and 60 years old who received the Ad26.COV2.S COVID-19 vaccine or a placebo. The CDR3 spells CASSPGDYGYTF. The CDR3 coding sequence is TGTGCCAGCAGCCCGGGGGACTATGGCTACACCTTC.